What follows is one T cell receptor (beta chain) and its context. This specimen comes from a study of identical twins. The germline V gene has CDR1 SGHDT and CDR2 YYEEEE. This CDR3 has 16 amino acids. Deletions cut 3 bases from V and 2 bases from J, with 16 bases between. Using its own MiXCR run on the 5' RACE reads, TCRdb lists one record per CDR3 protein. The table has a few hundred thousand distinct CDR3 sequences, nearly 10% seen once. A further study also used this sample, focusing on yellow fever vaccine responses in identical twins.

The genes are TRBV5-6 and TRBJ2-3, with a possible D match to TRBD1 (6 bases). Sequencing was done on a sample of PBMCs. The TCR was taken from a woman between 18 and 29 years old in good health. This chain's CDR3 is CASSSELQGNTDTQYF. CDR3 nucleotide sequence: TGTGCCAGCAGCTCAGAACTACAGGGTAACACAGATACGCAGTATTTT.